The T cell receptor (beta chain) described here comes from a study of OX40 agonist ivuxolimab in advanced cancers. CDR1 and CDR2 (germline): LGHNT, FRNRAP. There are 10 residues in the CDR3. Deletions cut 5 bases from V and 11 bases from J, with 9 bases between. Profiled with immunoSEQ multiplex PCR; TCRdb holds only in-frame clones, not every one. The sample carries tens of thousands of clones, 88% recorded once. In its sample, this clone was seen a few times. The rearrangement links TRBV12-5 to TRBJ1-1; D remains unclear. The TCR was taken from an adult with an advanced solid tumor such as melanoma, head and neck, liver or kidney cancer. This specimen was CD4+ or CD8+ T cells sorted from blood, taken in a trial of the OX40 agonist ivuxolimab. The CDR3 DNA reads TGTGCTAGTGGTGTCCCCAGGGCTTTCTTT. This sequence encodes CASGVPRAFF.